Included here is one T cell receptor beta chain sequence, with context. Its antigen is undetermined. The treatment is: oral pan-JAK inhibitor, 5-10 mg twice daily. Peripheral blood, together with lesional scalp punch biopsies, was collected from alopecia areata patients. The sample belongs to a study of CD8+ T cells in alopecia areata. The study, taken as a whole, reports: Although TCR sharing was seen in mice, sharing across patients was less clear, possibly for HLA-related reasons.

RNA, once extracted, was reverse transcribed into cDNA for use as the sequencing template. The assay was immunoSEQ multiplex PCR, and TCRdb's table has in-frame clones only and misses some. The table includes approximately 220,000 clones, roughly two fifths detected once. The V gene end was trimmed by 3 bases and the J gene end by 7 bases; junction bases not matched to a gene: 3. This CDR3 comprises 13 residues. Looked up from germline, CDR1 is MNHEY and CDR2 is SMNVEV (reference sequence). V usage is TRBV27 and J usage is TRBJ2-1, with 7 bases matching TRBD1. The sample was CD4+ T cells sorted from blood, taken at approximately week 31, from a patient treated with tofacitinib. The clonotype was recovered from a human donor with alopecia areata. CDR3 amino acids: CASSFQGVNEQFF. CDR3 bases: TGTGCCAGCAGTTTCCAGGGGGTGAATGAGCAGTTCTTC.